Below, 15 T cell receptor beta chains from the same sample are listed, as sequenced in a study of cytomegalovirus exposure and HLA in healthy donors. This PCR relied on a set of 60 Vbeta primers and 13 Jbeta primers. Clones were read by immunoSEQ multiplex PCR, and TCRdb kept only the in-frame ones, dropping some. The data contain 60,000 to 70,000 clones, about four fifths of them singletons. The sequenced sample consisted of PBMCs. The receptor set was obtained from a woman aged 25 to 39 in good health and CMV-seronegative.

V usage is TRBV7-2 and J usage is TRBJ2-7; TRBD2 matches at 14 bases. Germline CDR1 reads SGHTA; CDR2 reads FQGNSA. V was clipped by 3 bases and J by 6 bases; unmatched bases: 7. This CDR3 is built from 16 residues. CDR3 in DNA: TGTGCCAGCAGCTTTTATGGGACTAGCGGGAGAGGCGAGCAGTACTTC. Translation gives CASSFYGTSGRGEQYF.

CDR3 loop: CASPPLPTIRYEQYF. CDR3 coding DNA: TGCGCCAGCCCACCTCTACCTACTATCCGGTACGAGCAGTACTTC. The chain couples TRBV4-1 to TRBJ2-7, with D unclear. Germline-derived CDR1 and CDR2 are MGHRA and YSYEKL. The CDR3 covers 15 residues. The germline V and J ends were trimmed by 8 bases and 4 bases, with 21 bases remaining between them.

The rearrangement links TRBV12-5 to TRBJ2-2; 7 bases line up with TRBD2. V gave up 7 bases and J gave up 3 bases; unmatched junction bases: 8. Germline assignment: CDR1 LGHNT and CDR2 FRNRAP. The CDR3 extends over 15 amino acids. DNA of the CDR3: TGTGCTAGTGCCCTGGGGGGGGGATACACCGGGGAGCTGTTTTTT. Its translation is CASALGGGYTGELFF. Full variable domain (rest looked up from reference TRBV12-5 and TRBJ2-2): DARVTQTPRHKVTEMGQEVTMRCQPILGHNTVFWYRQTMMQGLELLAYFRNRAPLDDSGMPKDRFSAEMPDATLATLKIQPSEPRDSAVYFCASALGGGYTGELFFGEGSRLTVL.

The chain recombines TRBV11-2 with TRBJ1-2; D gene uncertain. The CDR3 is 14 amino acids. CDR1 SGHAT and CDR2 FQNNGV come from the germline V gene. V was shortened by 1 base and J by 2 bases, with 8 bases between the two germline ends. The CDR3 nucleotides are TGTGCCAGCAGCTTAGGGGTCAGGAACTATGGCTACACCTTC. Its translation is CASSLGVRNYGYTF.

This clone was found a few times. The chain links TRBV5-1 to TRBJ2-1, with D possibly being TRBD1 (6 bases). The germline CDR1 and CDR2 sequences are SGHRS and YFSETQ. This CDR3 contains 13 residues. Trimming left V 0 bases short and J 9 bases short, with 10 bases between. CDR3 coding DNA: TGCGCCAGCAGCTTGGGGGGGCGGAGTGAGCAGTTCTTC. Encoded protein: CASSLGGRSEQFF.

The rearrangement joins TRBV30 to TRBJ2-1; 11 positions agree with TRBD2. V dropped 0 bases and J dropped 1; count of bases not matched to a gene: 5. Germline lookup yields CDR1 GTSNPN and CDR2 SVGIG (reference sequence). This CDR3 has 17 amino acids. The CDR3 nucleotides read TGTGCCTGGAGTGTACTAGCGGGAGAAGATTCCTACAATGAGCAGTTCTTC. The encoded protein is CAWSVLAGEDSYNEQFF.

The chain links TRBV30 to TRBJ2-7; D is unresolved. CDR3 length: 14 residues. Trimming stripped 2 bases from V and 2 bases from J, with 13 bases between. The germline V gene encodes CDR1 GTSNPN and CDR2 SVGIG (reference sequence). The CDR3 region is CAWSPLSRAYEQYF. The CDR3 DNA reads TGTGCCTGGAGTCCGTTGAGCCGGGCCTACGAGCAGTACTTC.

The chain employs TRBV5-4 and TRBJ2-3; D is possibly TRBD2 (6 bases). CDR3 length: 11 amino acids. Trimming cost V 4 bases and J 8 bases, with 8 bases left between them. CDR1 is SGHNT and CDR2 is YYREEE in the germline V gene (reference sequence). The CDR3 protein is CASSRLVTQYF. CDR3 DNA sequence: TGTGCCAGCAGCCGACTAGTTACGCAGTATTTT. The full variable domain, completed using reference TRBV5-4 and TRBJ2-3, is ETGVTQSPTHLIKTRGQQVTLRCSSQSGHNTVSWYQQALGQGPQFIFQYYREEENGRGNFPPRFSGLQFPNYSSELNVNALELDDSALYLCASSRLVTQYFGPGTRLTVL.

The gene calls are TRBV9 and TRBJ1-2; D is perhaps TRBD1 (6 bases). CDR1 SGDLS and CDR2 YYNGEE come from the germline V gene. The CDR3 length is 14 residues. The ends were cut back, 2 bases at V and 6 bases at J, with 14 bases in the middle. CDR3 bases: TGTGCCAGCAGCGTGGAGGGGGGGACCCATGGCTACACCTTC. Translated, it gives CASSVEGGTHGYTF.

The V and J genes are TRBV7-2 and TRBJ2-5; 8 bases line up with TRBD1. The CDR3 runs to 15 residues. The ends lost 5 bases at V and 5 bases at J; junction bases unmatched: 10. From germline, CDR1 is SGHTA and CDR2 FQGNSA. In DNA form, the CDR3 reads TGTGCCAGCAGCCCCCGGACAGGGAGTCGGGAGACCCAGTACTTC. Its translation: CASSPRTGSRETQYF.

This chain joins TRBV4-3 and TRBJ1-3; D may be TRBD1 (6 bases). CDR1 is LGHNA and CDR2 is YSLEER in the germline V gene. The CDR3 contains 17 residues. The V end lost 0 bases, the J end lost 4 bases, and 16 bases lay between the germline ends. The CDR3 sequence is CASSQDHTGLLGNTIYF. The CDR3 DNA follows: TGCGCCAGCAGCCAAGATCATACAGGGCTATTAGGAAACACCATATATTTT.

This clone was detected once. This chain joins TRBV6-6 and TRBJ1-1, with 9 nucleotides matching TRBD1. CDR3 length: 13 residues. Trimming removed 6 bases from V and 4 bases from J; junction bases left unmatched: 3. Germline values: CDR1 MNHNY, CDR2 SVGAGI (reference sequence). CDR3 sequence reads: CASRETGGTEAFF. CDR3 in DNA: TGTGCCAGCAGGGAGACAGGGGGCACTGAAGCTTTCTTT.

This clone was seen a handful of times. The J gene is TRBJ1-5, the V gene TRBV30; D gene uncertain. V was pared by 2 bases and J by 5 bases, with 10 bases between. The CDR3 spans 13 residues. CDR1 and CDR2 from the germline V gene are GTSNPN and SVGIG (reference sequence). The CDR3 region has the DNA TGTGCCTGGAGTATGAAGGAGGATCAGCCCCAGCATTTT. Translated, it gives CAWSMKEDQPQHF.

The chain is built from TRBV28 and TRBJ1-6; D remains unclear. This CDR3 has 11 residues. Germline assignment: CDR1 MDHEN and CDR2 SYDVKM. Trimming removed 4 bases at V and 9 bases at J, with 4 bases between. CDR3 DNA: TGTGCCAGCAGTTCACTTTCACCCCTCCACTTT. It yields the protein CASSSLSPLHF.

In its sample, this clone was seen once. The rearrangement joins TRBV29-1 to TRBJ1-2; 7 bases fit TRBD1. This CDR3 spans 11 amino acids. Germline CDR1 and CDR2: SQVTM and ANQGSEA. Germline trimming cut 6 bases from V and 5 bases from J; bases unmatched to any gene: 3. The CDR3: CSVPTGYGYTF. For the CDR3, the DNA is TGCAGCGTACCGACAGGGTATGGCTACACCTTC.